The 15 T cell receptor beta chains given below trace back to one sample, sequenced in a study of cytomegalovirus exposure and HLA in healthy donors. This PCR relied on a set of 60 Vbeta primers and 13 Jbeta primers. This table comes from immunoSEQ multiplex PCR, and its TCRdb copy is limited to in-frame clones, with some not included. The sample holds about 160,000 clones; around 76% are singletons and the top ten take over 1.2%. The specimen was PBMCs. All receptors derive from a girl aged 5 to 17 in good health and CMV-seropositive.

The V and J genes are TRBV30 and TRBJ2-7; TRBD1 matches at 9 bases. The germline gives CDR1 GTSNPN, CDR2 SVGIG (reference sequence). Germline trimming cut 5 bases from V and 5 bases from J; bases unmatched to any gene: 13. This CDR3 spans 15 amino acids. The CDR3 loop reads CAWLWTGALRDEQYF. The CDR3 nucleotides read TGTGCCTGGCTTTGGACAGGGGCCTTACGGGACGAGCAGTACTTC.

The gene calls are TRBV5-1 and TRBJ2-2, with D possibly TRBD1 on 6 matching bases. The CDR3 extends over 15 amino acids. Germline CDR1 reads SGHRS; CDR2 reads YFSETQ. V lost 0 bases to trimming and J lost 4 bases, with 10 bases between them. DNA of the CDR3: TGCGCCAGCAGCTTGGAACAGGGCGGCACCGGGGAGCTGTTTTTT. Translation gives CASSLEQGGTGELFF.

V and J are TRBV6-5 and TRBJ1-4, with D hard to call. The V gene lost 6 bases and the J gene lost 0 bases, with 11 bases spanning the gap. The CDR3 covers 15 residues. CDR1 is MNHEY, CDR2 SVGAGI, per germline. CDR3 residues: CASRRRRTTNEKLFF. CDR3 coding DNA: TGTGCCAGCAGAAGGCGGCGGACAACTAATGAAAAACTGTTTTTT.

The rearrangement links TRBV7-2 to TRBJ2-7; 7 bases map to TRBD2. This CDR3 spans 15 amino acids. Germline V lookup: CDR1 SGHTA, CDR2 FQGNSA. V trimming: 5 bases; J trimming: 1 base; junction bases outside the gene matches: 8. The chain's CDR3 is CASSPYGGRSYEQYF. CDR3 DNA: TGTGCCAGCAGCCCCTATGGCGGGAGATCCTACGAGCAGTACTTC.

The CDR3 coding sequence is TGTGCCAGCAGCCCGACCTCCGGGACAGGGGGTGAGCAGTACTTC. Its protein is CASSPTSGTGGEQYF. The chain has TRBV5-4 and TRBJ2-7, with 11 nucleotides matching TRBD1. The junction had 10 bases not matched to a gene; V was cut back by 4 bases and J by 7 bases. The CDR3 consists of 15 residues. Germline assignment: CDR1 SGHNT and CDR2 YYREEE (reference sequence).

This rearrangement joins TRBV19 to TRBJ2-3; maybe TRBD2 (6 bases). Deletions cut 0 bases from V and 4 bases from J, with 14 bases between. The CDR3 has 16 amino acids. Per the germline V gene, CDR1 is LNHDA and CDR2 is SQIVND (reference sequence). The DNA of the CDR3 is TGTGCCAGTAGTATAGACCGCGAGGCGGGATCAGATACGCAGTATTTT. As protein: CASSIDREAGSDTQYF.

This clone appeared a few times. This chain connects TRBV10-3 to TRBJ2-1; 9 nucleotides match TRBD1. CDR1 and CDR2 (germline): ENHRY, SYGVKD. The CDR3 has 15 amino acids. After removal of 3 bases from V and 6 bases from J, the junction contained 6 bases not matched to a gene. The CDR3 nucleotides read TGTGCCATCAGTGATCCGGGACAGGGCCTCAATGAGCAGTTCTTC. Translated, it gives CAISDPGQGLNEQFF.

The J gene is TRBJ2-6, the V gene TRBV27, with D perhaps matching TRBD2 (6 bases). There are 16 residues in the CDR3. The V and J ends lost 6 bases and 3 bases respectively, with 15 bases between them. Germline lookup yields CDR1 MNHEY and CDR2 SMNVEV (reference sequence). Written as DNA, the CDR3 is TGTGCCAGCAGCCCTACGGGAGTGAGTGGGGCCAACGTCCTGACTTTC. It translates to CASSPTGVSGANVLTF.

The chain employs TRBV10-2 and TRBJ1-1; D unresolved. Trimming cost V 5 bases and J 1 base, with 14 bases left between them. Germline V CDR1 and CDR2: WSHSY, SAAADI. This CDR3 has 15 residues. This chain's CDR3 is CASSPIVAANTEAFF. CDR3 sequence (DNA): TGCGCCAGCAGTCCCATCGTGGCCGCGAACACTGAAGCTTTCTTT.

The chain joins TRBV2 to TRBJ2-6; 12 bases align to TRBD2. This CDR3 has 16 amino acids. The J segment lost 3 bases and the V segment lost 5 bases, leaving 2 bases of the junction unmatched. The germline V gene has CDR1 SNHLY and CDR2 FYNNEI. The CDR3 coding sequence is TGTGCCAGCAGTAGACTAGCGGGAGATGGGGCCAACGTCCTGACTTTC. Amino acid sequence: CASSRLAGDGANVLTF.

The CDR3 protein is CASSPTGTGFQEQYF. The CDR3 nucleotides are TGTGCCAGCAGCCCGACCGGGACAGGGTTTCAAGAGCAGTACTTC. The chain employs TRBV7-3 and TRBJ2-7; 9 positions match TRBD1. The CDR3 sequence is 15 residues long. The V gene end was trimmed by 5 bases and the J gene end by 7 bases; junction bases not matched to a gene: 12. CDR1 and CDR2 (germline): SGHTA, FQGTGA.

Only a few counts were recorded for this clone. This sequence joins TRBV5-4 and TRBJ2-2; TRBD1 agrees at 7 bases. V shed 7 bases and J 0 bases; nucleotides not matched to a gene: 6. CDR3 length equals 15 residues. Germline assignment: CDR1 SGHNT and CDR2 YYREEE (reference sequence). CDR3 sequence reads: CASRLDRTNTGELFF. The CDR3 nucleotides read TGTGCCAGCCGACTGGACAGGACGAACACCGGGGAGCTGTTTTTT. The whole variable domain, remainder taken from reference TRBV5-4 and TRBJ2-2, is ETGVTQSPTHLIKTRGQQVTLRCSSQSGHNTVSWYQQALGQGPQFIFQYYREEENGRGNFPPRFSGLQFPNYSSELNVNALELDDSALYLCASRLDRTNTGELFFGEGSRLTVL.

This clone has a handful of counts. V usage is TRBV7-8 and J usage is TRBJ2-7, with D unresolved. The CDR3 runs to 13 residues. Trimming took off 0 bases at V and 3 bases at J, with 6 bases between the two ends. CDR1 is SGHVS and CDR2 is FQNEAQ in the germline V gene. The CDR3 sequence: CASSLARDYEQYF. DNA for the CDR3: TGTGCCAGCAGCTTAGCAAGAGACTACGAGCAGTACTTC.

The chain recombines TRBV5-4 with TRBJ1-1; D possibly corresponds to TRBD1 (5 bases). The CDR3 length is 17 residues. Germline V gene sequence: CDR1 SGHNT, CDR2 YYREEE (reference sequence). The V end was cut by 4 bases, the J end by 0 bases, with 19 bases between. The CDR3 region is CASSGDVGGDMNTEAFF. The DNA of the CDR3 is TGTGCCAGCAGCGGCGATGTCGGGGGTGACATGAACACTGAAGCTTTCTTT.

The V and J genes are TRBV7-2 and TRBJ1-4, with D possibly TRBD1 on 5 matching bases. This CDR3 is 15 amino acids long. The germline V gene has CDR1 SGHTA and CDR2 FQGNSA. Trimming removed 0 bases at V and 10 bases at J, with 15 bases between. DNA of the CDR3: TGTGCCAGCAGCTTAGCGGCGGCGGGGCCGGGAAAACTGTTTTTT. It encodes CASSLAAAGPGKLFF.